The 24 T cell receptor beta chains reported below all come from one sample, sequenced in a study of T cell responses to AZD1222 COVID-19 vaccine (dated by TCRdb to the early 2020s). The time point label, as the study defines it: baseline before first vaccination. The library was prepared using the immunoSEQ multiplex PCR assay. Sourced from immuneACCESS, this table was stored by TCRdb with only in-frame sequences that have V and J called. A share of the clones is absent; for the studies checked, an unresolved V gene accounts for under half, and the remainder has no known explanation. Counted in this sample were 120,000 or so clones; about 88% of them appeared once. The top ten constitute about 10% of the sample. The material sequenced was peripheral blood, taken on day 0 of AZD1222 vaccination. The receptors were sampled from an adult in good health.

V usage is TRBV5-1 and J usage is TRBJ2-5; D may be TRBD2 (6 bases). V gave up 1 base and J gave up 3 bases, with 16 bases separating them. Germline assignment: CDR1 SGHRS and CDR2 YFSETQ. The CDR3 is 16 amino acids. Here the CDR3 reads CASSLMGGGKEETQYF. DNA for the CDR3: TGCGCCAGCAGCTTGATGGGGGGTGGTAAGGAAGAGACCCAGTACTTC.

This sequence joins TRBV28 and TRBJ2-7; TRBD2 is a possible D gene (6 bases). The V and J ends lost 2 bases and 1 base respectively, with 15 bases between them. From germline, CDR1 is MDHEN and CDR2 SYDVKM. The CDR3 runs 16 residues. The CDR3 bases are TGTGCCAGCAGTTTAGGGGTGGCGGGATGGTCCTACGAGCAGTACTTC. Translated, it gives CASSLGVAGWSYEQYF.

The CDR3 loop reads CASSYSTRAREKLFF. The CDR3 DNA is TGTGCCAGCAGTTACTCGACCAGGGCTAGAGAAAAACTGTTTTTT. J is TRBJ1-4 and V is TRBV6-5, with TRBD1 as a possible D gene (5 bases). CDR1 and CDR2 (germline): MNHEY, SVGAGI. The CDR3 totals 15 residues. Trimming took off 0 bases at V and 8 bases at J, with 13 bases between the two ends.

This clone was detected only once. J is TRBJ2-5 and V is TRBV6-5, with 7 nucleotides matching TRBD2. This CDR3 spans 15 amino acids. Per germline, CDR1 MNHEY and CDR2 SVGAGI. After removal of 1 base from V and 0 bases from J, the junction contained 2 bases not matched to a gene. The CDR3 is CASSYLGGNQETQYF. The CDR3 DNA is TGTGCCAGCAGTTACTTGGGGGGGAACCAAGAGACCCAGTACTTC.

The rearrangement joins TRBV7-3 to TRBJ1-2; the D is unclear. V lost 0 bases to trimming and J lost 2 bases, with 1 base between them. The germline gives CDR1 SGHTA, CDR2 FQGTGA. The CDR3 spans 12 residues. CDR3 amino acids: CASSLTNYGYTF. The CDR3 DNA follows: TGTGCCAGCAGCTTAACCAACTATGGCTACACCTTC.

The V gene is TRBV27, the J gene TRBJ1-6, with a possible D match to TRBD1 (5 bases). Germline CDR1 reads MNHEY; CDR2 reads SMNVEV (reference sequence). The CDR3 loop spans 16 amino acids. Trimming stripped 1 base from V and 7 bases from J, with 14 bases between. The CDR3 protein is CASSLLAGLGNSPLHF. The CDR3 DNA reads as TGTGCCAGCAGTTTATTGGCGGGGCTAGGGAATTCACCCCTCCACTTT.

Only one count was recorded for this clone. This rearrangement joins TRBV19 to TRBJ1-1; D is unclear. The CDR3 loop spans 12 amino acids. In germline, CDR1 is LNHDA, CDR2 SQIVND (reference sequence). Between the trimmed V and J ends, which lost 6 bases and 0 bases, there was a span of 5 bases. The CDR3 sequence is CASRELNTEAFF. CDR3 bases: TGTGCCAGTAGGGAACTGAACACTGAAGCTTTCTTT.

This clone was seen only a few times. This chain joins TRBV28 and TRBJ1-6, with 9 bases matching TRBD1. CDR3 size: 14 residues. Germline CDR1 is MDHEN and CDR2 is SYDVKM. The V gene end was trimmed by 6 bases and the J gene end by 7 bases; junction bases not matched to a gene: 4. CDR3: CASSSQGANSPLHF. CDR3 nucleotide sequence: TGTGCCAGCAGCTCACAGGGGGCCAATTCACCCCTCCACTTT. The entire variable domain, with the rest obtained from reference TRBV28 and TRBJ1-6, is as follows: DVKVTQSSRYLVKRTGEKVFLECVQDMDHENMFWYRQDPGLGLRLIYFSYDVKMKEKGDIPEGYSVSREKKERFSLILESASTNQTSMYLCASSSQGANSPLHFGNGTRLTVT.

This chain connects TRBV29-1 to TRBJ2-7; D may match TRBD1 or TRBD2 (5 bases each). Germline CDR1 reads SQVTM; CDR2 reads ANQGSEA. With 3 bases removed from V and 5 bases from J, the gap between germline ends came to 11 bases. This CDR3 spans 12 amino acids. The CDR3 loop is CSVDGGSHEQYF. The CDR3 coding sequence is TGCAGCGTTGATGGGGGTTCCCACGAGCAGTACTTC.

The chain recombines TRBV6-2 or TRBV6-3 with TRBJ2-7; D may be TRBD1 (6 bases). Trimming took 5 bases from V and 3 from J, leaving 11 bases between them. The CDR3 spans 13 residues. CDR1 and CDR2 from the germline V gene are MNHEY and SVGEGT. In nucleotides, the CDR3 is TGTGCCAGCAGTCTGGACAGAGACTACGAGCAGTACTTC. Translated, it gives CASSLDRDYEQYF.

The gene calls are TRBV19 and TRBJ1-1, with D possibly matching TRBD1 (5 bases). Trimming shortened V by 3 bases and J by 2 bases, and 13 bases separated the two germline ends. In germline, CDR1 is LNHDA, CDR2 SQIVND (reference sequence). The CDR3 has 15 amino acids. The CDR3 region has the DNA TGTGCCAGTAGTATTCTTGGTCAGGGAAACACTGAAGCTTTCTTT. Its protein product is CASSILGQGNTEAFF.

The V gene is TRBV3-1 (or the pseudogene TRBV3-2), the J gene TRBJ1-2, with unresolved D. Trimming pared 4 bases from V and 0 bases from J, leaving 12 bases between. CDR1 is LGHDT and CDR2 is YNNKEL in the germline V gene (reference sequence). The CDR3 consists of 15 residues. The CDR3 loop is CASSRRGSTNYGYTF. DNA for the CDR3: TGTGCCAGCAGCCGCCGCGGCTCAACTAACTATGGCTACACCTTC.

This rearrangement joins TRBV18 to TRBJ2-1, with 14 bases fitting TRBD2. The CDR3 spans 16 residues. Losses at the gene ends were 6 bases for V and 3 bases for J; bases not matched to a gene: 4. Germline V gene lookup returns CDR1 KGHSH and CDR2 LQKENI. The CDR3 spells CASSPGTSGSYNEQFF. CDR3 sequence (DNA): TGTGCCAGCTCCCCTGGGACTAGCGGGAGCTACAATGAGCAGTTCTTC.

This chain uses TRBV14 with TRBJ2-4; 11 nucleotides match TRBD2. The CDR3 sequence is 13 residues long. The germline gives CDR1 SGHDN, CDR2 FVKESK. J lost 15 bases, V lost 4 bases, and 8 bases had no gene match. The CDR3 spells CASSPLAGGVRYF. Here the CDR3 DNA reads TGTGCCAGCAGCCCCTTAGCGGGAGGGGTTAGGTACTTC.

This chain joins TRBV4-2 and TRBJ2-7; weak D call: TRBD2 (5 bases). The V end was cut by 1 base, the J end by 3 bases, with 10 bases between. The length of the CDR3 is 14 residues. Germline V gives CDR1 LGHNA, CDR2 YNFKEQ. The CDR3 coding sequence is TGTGCCAGCAGCCAAGTCGGACTGAGCTACGAGCAGTACTTC. Residues: CASSQVGLSYEQYF.

The CDR3 DNA is TGTGCCAGCAGCTTAGCGCTGGCGATGAGGCTAGATACGCAGTATTTT. Protein: CASSLALAMRLDTQYF. The rearrangement uses TRBV7-9 and TRBJ2-3, with unresolved D. This CDR3 has 16 amino acids. Germline assignment: CDR1 SEHNR and CDR2 FQNEAQ (reference sequence). V lost 0 bases, J lost 5 bases, and 15 bases lay in between.

The chain uses TRBV11-2 and TRBJ2-7, with 10 bases fitting TRBD2. V shed 4 bases and J 6 bases; nucleotides not matched to a gene: 6. The CDR3 covers 14 residues. Germline V gives CDR1 SGHAT, CDR2 FQNNGV. CDR3 DNA sequence: TGTGCCAGCAGCTGGCTAGCGGGAGTGAGCGAGCAGTACTTC. Its translation: CASSWLAGVSEQYF.

This clone came up once. The chain uses TRBV7-9 and TRBJ2-7, with 12 bases that match TRBD1. Germline V gives CDR1 SEHNR, CDR2 FQNEAQ (reference sequence). V was pared by 5 bases and J by 4 bases, with 6 bases of the junction left unmatched. The CDR3 runs 15 residues. The DNA for the CDR3 is TGTGCCAGCAGCCCCGGGACAGGGGGCTGGTACGAGCAGTACTTC. It yields the protein CASSPGTGGWYEQYF.

V is TRBV29-1 and J is TRBJ2-7; 9 bases align to TRBD2. CDR1 and CDR2 (germline): SQVTM, ANQGSEA. The CDR3 spans 13 residues. V shed 1 base, J shed 4 bases, and the junction held 2 bases outside the gene matches. The CDR3 bases are TGCAGCGTTGAAGGGCTAGCGGGGTACGAGCAGTACTTC. It yields the protein CSVEGLAGYEQYF.

This clone has more than one count but fewer than ten. V usage is TRBV11-2 and J usage is TRBJ1-1; D is possibly TRBD1 (5 bases). The CDR3 consists of 13 residues. Germline values: CDR1 SGHAT, CDR2 FQNNGV. V gave up 1 base and J gave up 5 bases, with 8 bases separating them. The CDR3 sequence: CASSLGAGTEAFF. CDR3 nucleotides: TGTGCCAGCAGCTTAGGAGCAGGGACTGAAGCTTTCTTT.

The chain couples TRBV27 to TRBJ1-2, with 8 bases lining up with TRBD1. V trimming: 0 bases; J trimming: 4 bases; junction bases outside the gene matches: 7. The CDR3 extends over 16 amino acids. Germline V lookup: CDR1 MNHEY, CDR2 SMNVEV (reference sequence). In DNA, the CDR3 is TGTGCCAGCAGTTTATCTGGGACAGGAAGATTCTATGGCTACACCTTC. It yields the protein CASSLSGTGRFYGYTF.

The V call is TRBV7-3, the J call TRBJ2-2; 10 bases are shared with TRBD1. Germline CDR1 is SGHTA and CDR2 is FQGTGA. The trim removed 5 bases at V and 5 bases at J, leaving 8 bases unmatched. The CDR3 runs to 16 residues. The CDR3 DNA is TGTGCCAGCAGCCGTCTCTCGGGACAGGGGACCGGGGAGCTGTTTTTT. This codes for CASSRLSGQGTGELFF.

The chain is built from TRBV6-2 or TRBV6-3 and TRBJ2-1, with D unresolved. The CDR3 totals 16 residues. The germline V gene encodes CDR1 MNHEY and CDR2 SVGEGT. The V end was cut by 6 bases, the J end by 3 bases, with 18 bases between. CDR3: CASSPTTGLIYNEQFF. The CDR3 nucleotides are TGTGCCAGCAGCCCTACAACGGGTTTGATCTACAATGAGCAGTTCTTC.

The J gene is TRBJ1-1, the V gene TRBV6-4; D is unclear. The CDR3 totals 13 residues. The germline gives CDR1 MRHNA, CDR2 SNTAGT. Trimming removed 4 bases from V and 4 bases from J, with 10 bases in between. CDR3 nucleotide sequence: TGTGCCAGCAGTGCGTTGGGCGGCACTGAAGCTTTCTTT. It translates to CASSALGGTEAFF.